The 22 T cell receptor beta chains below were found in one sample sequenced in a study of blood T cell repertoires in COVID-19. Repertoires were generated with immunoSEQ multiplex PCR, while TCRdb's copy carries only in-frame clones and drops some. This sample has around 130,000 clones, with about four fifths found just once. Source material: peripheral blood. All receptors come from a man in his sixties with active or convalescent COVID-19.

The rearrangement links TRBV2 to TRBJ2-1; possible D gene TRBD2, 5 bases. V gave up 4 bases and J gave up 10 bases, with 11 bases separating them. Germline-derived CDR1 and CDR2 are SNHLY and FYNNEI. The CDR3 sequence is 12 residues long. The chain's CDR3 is CASSGGGPEQFF. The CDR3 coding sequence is TGTGCCAGCAGTGGCGGAGGTCCAGAGCAGTTCTTC. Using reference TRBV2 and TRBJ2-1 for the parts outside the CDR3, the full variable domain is EPEVTQTPSHQVTQMGQEVILRCVPISNHLYFYWYRQILGQKVEFLVSFYNNEISEKSEIFDDQFSVERPDGSNFTLKIRSTKLEDSAMYFCASSGGGPEQFFGPGTRLTVL.

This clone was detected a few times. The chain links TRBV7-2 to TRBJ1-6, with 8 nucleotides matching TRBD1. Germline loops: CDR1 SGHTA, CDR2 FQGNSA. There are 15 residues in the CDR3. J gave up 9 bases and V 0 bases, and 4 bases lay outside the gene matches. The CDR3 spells CASSLAGTGGSPLHF. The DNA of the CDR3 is TGTGCCAGCAGCTTAGCGGGGACAGGCGGTTCACCCCTCCACTTT.

The DNA of the CDR3 is TGTGCCAGCAGTGCGGAGAGGGGGGGCGCGTGGAATGGTGAGCAGTTCTTC. It codes for CASSAERGGAWNGEQFF. The chain links TRBV28 to TRBJ2-1, with D tentatively TRBD2 (7 bases). The V gene lost 5 bases and the J gene lost 9 bases, with 26 bases spanning the gap. The CDR3 is 17 residues long. Germline V lookup: CDR1 MDHEN, CDR2 SYDVKM.

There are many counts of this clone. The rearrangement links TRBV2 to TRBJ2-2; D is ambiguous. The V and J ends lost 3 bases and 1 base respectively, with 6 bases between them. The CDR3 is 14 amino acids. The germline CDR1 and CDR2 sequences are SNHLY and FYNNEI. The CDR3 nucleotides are TGTGCCAGCAGTGATGGGCGGAACACCGGGGAGCTGTTTTTT. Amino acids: CASSDGRNTGELFF.

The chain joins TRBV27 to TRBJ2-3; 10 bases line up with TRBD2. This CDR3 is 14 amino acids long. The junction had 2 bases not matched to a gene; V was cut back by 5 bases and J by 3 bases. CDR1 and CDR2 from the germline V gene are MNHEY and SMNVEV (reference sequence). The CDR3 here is CASSVSGRTDTQYF. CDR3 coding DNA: TGTGCCAGCAGTGTTAGCGGGAGGACAGATACGCAGTATTTT.

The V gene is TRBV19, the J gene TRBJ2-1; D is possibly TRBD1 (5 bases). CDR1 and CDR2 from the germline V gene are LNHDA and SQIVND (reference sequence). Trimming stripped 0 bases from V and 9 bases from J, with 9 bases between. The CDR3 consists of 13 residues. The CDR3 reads CASSIDGAIEQFF. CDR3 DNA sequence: TGTGCCAGTAGTATAGATGGGGCCATTGAGCAGTTCTTC.

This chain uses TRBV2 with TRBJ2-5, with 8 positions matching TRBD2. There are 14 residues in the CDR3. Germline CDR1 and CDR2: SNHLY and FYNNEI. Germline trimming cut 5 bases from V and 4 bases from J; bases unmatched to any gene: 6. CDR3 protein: CASSPPSGRETQYF. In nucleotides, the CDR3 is TGTGCCAGCAGTCCACCTAGCGGGCGAGAGACCCAGTACTTC.

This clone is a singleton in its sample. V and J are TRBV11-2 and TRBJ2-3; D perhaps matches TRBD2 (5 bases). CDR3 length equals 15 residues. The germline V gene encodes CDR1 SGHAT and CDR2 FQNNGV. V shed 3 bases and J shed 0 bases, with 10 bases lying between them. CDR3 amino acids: CASSLSRVSTDTQYF. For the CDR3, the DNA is TGTGCCAGCAGCTTGTCGCGGGTGAGCACAGATACGCAGTATTTT.

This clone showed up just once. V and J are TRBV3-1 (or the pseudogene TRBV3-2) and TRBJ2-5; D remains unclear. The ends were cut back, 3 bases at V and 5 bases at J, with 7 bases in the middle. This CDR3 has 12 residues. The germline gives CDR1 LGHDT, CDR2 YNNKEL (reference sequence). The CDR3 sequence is CASSHSSETQYF. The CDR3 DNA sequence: TGTGCCAGCAGCCATTCTTCCGAGACCCAGTACTTC.

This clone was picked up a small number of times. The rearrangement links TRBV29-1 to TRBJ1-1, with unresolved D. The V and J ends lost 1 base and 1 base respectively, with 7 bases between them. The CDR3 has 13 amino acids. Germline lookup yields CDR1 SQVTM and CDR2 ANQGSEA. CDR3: CSVEGAQNTEAFF. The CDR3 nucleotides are TGCAGCGTTGAAGGAGCGCAGAACACTGAAGCTTTCTTT.

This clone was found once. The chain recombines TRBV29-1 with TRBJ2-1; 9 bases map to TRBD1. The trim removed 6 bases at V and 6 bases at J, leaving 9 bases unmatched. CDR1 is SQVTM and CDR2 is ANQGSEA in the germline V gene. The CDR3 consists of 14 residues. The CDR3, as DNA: TGCAGCGTGGAACAGGGGGCGACCCCCAATGAGCAGTTCTTC. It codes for CSVEQGATPNEQFF.

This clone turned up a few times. CDR3 sequence: CASSWEGNTEAFF. CDR3 DNA sequence: TGTGCCAGCAGCTGGGAGGGCAACACTGAAGCTTTCTTT. The V call is TRBV5-4, the J call TRBJ1-1; D gene unclear. Trimming removed 3 bases at V and 2 bases at J, with 8 bases between. The CDR3 loop spans 13 amino acids. CDR1 and CDR2 (germline): SGHNT, YYREEE (reference sequence).

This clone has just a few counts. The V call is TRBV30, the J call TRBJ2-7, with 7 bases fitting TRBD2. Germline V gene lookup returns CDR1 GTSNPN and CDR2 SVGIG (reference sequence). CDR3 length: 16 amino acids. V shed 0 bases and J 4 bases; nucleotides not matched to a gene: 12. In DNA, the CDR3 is TGTGCCTGGAGTGTACGAGGAGGCGGGAGTGGGTACGAGCAGTACTTC. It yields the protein CAWSVRGGGSGYEQYF. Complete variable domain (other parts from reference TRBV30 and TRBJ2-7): SQTIHQWPATLVQPVGSPLSLECTVEGTSNPNLYWYRQAAGRGLQLLFYSVGIGQISSEVPQNLSASRPQDRQFILSSKKLLLSDSGFYLCAWSVRGGGSGYEQYFGPGTRLTVT.

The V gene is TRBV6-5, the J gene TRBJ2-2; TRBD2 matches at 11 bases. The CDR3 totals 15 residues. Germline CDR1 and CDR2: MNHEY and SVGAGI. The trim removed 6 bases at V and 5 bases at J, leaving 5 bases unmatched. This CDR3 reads CASSSGLAVTGELFF. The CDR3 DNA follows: TGTGCCAGCAGCTCGGGACTAGCGGTGACCGGGGAGCTGTTTTTT.

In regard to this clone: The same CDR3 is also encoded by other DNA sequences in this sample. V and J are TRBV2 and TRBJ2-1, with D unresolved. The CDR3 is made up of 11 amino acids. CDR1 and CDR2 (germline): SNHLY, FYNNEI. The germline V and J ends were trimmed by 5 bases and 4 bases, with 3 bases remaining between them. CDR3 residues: CASSPYNEQFF. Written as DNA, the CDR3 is TGTGCCAGCAGTCCGTACAATGAGCAGTTCTTC.

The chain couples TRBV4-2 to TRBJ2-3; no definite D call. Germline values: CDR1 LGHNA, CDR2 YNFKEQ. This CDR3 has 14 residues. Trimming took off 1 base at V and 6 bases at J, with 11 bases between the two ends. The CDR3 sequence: CASSQASSRDTQYF. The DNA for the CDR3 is TGTGCCAGCAGCCAAGCCTCGTCTCGGGATACGCAGTATTTT.

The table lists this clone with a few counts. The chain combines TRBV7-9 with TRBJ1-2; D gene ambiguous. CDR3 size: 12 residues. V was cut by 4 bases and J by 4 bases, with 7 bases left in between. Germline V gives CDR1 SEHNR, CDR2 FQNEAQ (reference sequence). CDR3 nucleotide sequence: TGTGCCAGCAGCTCGACACTCTATGGCTACACCTTC. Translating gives CASSSTLYGYTF. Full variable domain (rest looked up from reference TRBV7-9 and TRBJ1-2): DTGVSQNPRHKITKRGQNVTFRCDPISEHNRLYWYRQTLGQGPEFLTYFQNEAQLEKSRLLSDRFSAERPKGSFSTLEIQRTEQGDSAMYLCASSSTLYGYTFGSGTRLTVV.

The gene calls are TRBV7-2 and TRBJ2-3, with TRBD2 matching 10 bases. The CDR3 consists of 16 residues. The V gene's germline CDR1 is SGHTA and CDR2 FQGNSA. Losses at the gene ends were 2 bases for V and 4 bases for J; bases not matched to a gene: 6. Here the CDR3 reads CASSLFLAGDADTQYF. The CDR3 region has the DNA TGTGCCAGCAGCTTATTCCTAGCGGGAGATGCAGATACGCAGTATTTT.

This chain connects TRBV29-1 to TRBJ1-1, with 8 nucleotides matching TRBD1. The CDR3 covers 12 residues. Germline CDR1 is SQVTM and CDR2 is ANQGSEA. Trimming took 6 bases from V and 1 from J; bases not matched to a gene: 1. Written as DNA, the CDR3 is TGCAGCGTAGGGACAGGGAACACTGAAGCTTTCTTT. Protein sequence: CSVGTGNTEAFF.

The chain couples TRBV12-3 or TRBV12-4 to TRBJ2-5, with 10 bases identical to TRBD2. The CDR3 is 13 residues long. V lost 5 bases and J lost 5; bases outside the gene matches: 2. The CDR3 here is CASSGLAVETQYF. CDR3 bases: TGTGCCAGCAGTGGACTAGCGGTGGAGACCCAGTACTTC.

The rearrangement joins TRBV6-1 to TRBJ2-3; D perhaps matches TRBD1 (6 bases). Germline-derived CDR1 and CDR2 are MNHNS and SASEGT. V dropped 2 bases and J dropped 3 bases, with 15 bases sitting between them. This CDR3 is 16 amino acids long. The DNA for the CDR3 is TGTGCCAGCAGTGAAACCCCGGGACACCTAACAGATACGCAGTATTTT. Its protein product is CASSETPGHLTDTQYF.

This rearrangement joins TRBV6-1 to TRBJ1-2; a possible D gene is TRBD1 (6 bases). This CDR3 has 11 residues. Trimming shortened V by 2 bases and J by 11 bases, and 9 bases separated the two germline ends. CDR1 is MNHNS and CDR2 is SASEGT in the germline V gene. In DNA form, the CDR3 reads TGTGCCAGCAGTGAAACGCAGGGGTACACCTTC. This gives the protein CASSETQGYTF.